What follows are 8 T cell receptor beta chains derived from one specimen sequenced in a study of T cells after yellow fever vaccination. TCRdb re-derived calls from the 5' RACE reads in MiXCR, one entry per CDR3 protein. The sample consists of some 96,000 distinct CDR3 sequences, under 9% of them appearing once. The specimen was CD8+ T cells not binding an NS4B(214-222) dextramer, sorted from PBMCs, collected around 15 days after the first yellow fever vaccination. These receptors came from a man between 18 and 35 years old who received the YFV17D yellow fever vaccine.

This clonotype turned up a few times. The genes are TRBV24-1 and TRBJ2-7, with 16 bases matching TRBD2. CDR1 KGHDR and CDR2 SFDVKD come from the germline V gene. The CDR3 runs to 18 residues. The junction had 11 bases not matched to a gene; V was cut back by 8 bases and J by 2 bases. The CDR3 DNA sequence: TGTGCCACCATCAAAGACAGGGGACTAGCGGGGGGGACCTACGAGCAGTACTTC. Translating it yields CATIKDRGLAGGTYEQYF.

This clonotype was counted between two and nine times. This chain uses TRBV27 with TRBJ2-7, with D possibly called TRBD1 or TRBD2 (5 bases each). Germline V CDR1 and CDR2: MNHEY, SMNVEV (reference sequence). The CDR3 is made up of 13 amino acids. V lost 5 bases and J 1 base, leaving 9 bases between the germline ends. The DNA of the CDR3 is TGTGCCAGCAGTGAGGGGCCTTCCTACGAGCAGTACGTC. Translation: CASSEGPSYEQYV.

The chain carries TRBV12-3 or TRBV12-4 and TRBJ2-1; D is unclear. The CDR3 length is 13 residues. V was clipped by 6 bases and J by 5 bases, with 11 bases between them. In nucleotides, the CDR3 is TGTGCCAGCAGGGTCGGAAACCACAATGAGCAGTTCTTC. Its translation is CASRVGNHNEQFF.

The sample holds many counts of this clonotype. The V gene is TRBV2, the J gene TRBJ2-7, with D possibly TRBD1 on 6 matching bases. The CDR3 runs to 13 residues. The germline V and J ends were trimmed by 7 bases and 0 bases, with 10 bases remaining between them. CDR1 and CDR2 (germline): SNHLY, FYNNEI. DNA of the CDR3: TGTGCCAGCACCCGACAGGACTCCTACGAGCAGTACTTC. Amino acids: CASTRQDSYEQYF.

The sample holds many counts of this clonotype. This rearrangement joins TRBV4-3 to TRBJ1-5; weak D call: TRBD1 (5 bases). In germline, CDR1 is LGHNA, CDR2 YSLEER. The CDR3 is 14 residues long. V lost 0 bases and J lost 6, with 9 bases in between. The CDR3 loop reads CASSQDLGTQPQHF. CDR3 coding DNA: TGCGCCAGCAGCCAAGATCTTGGGACTCAGCCCCAGCATTTT.

About this clonotype: This may come from a read error, since a much larger clone is one base off. The chain couples TRBV5-1 to TRBJ2-6; maybe TRBD1 (5 bases). CDR1 is SGHRS and CDR2 is YFSETQ in the germline V gene. The CDR3 is made up of 15 amino acids. The CDR3 bases are TGCGCCAGCAGGGAGTTGGGTTCTGGGGCCAACGTCCAGACTTTC. This sequence encodes CASRELGSGANVQTF.

The chain has TRBV20-1 and TRBJ2-1; TRBD2 matches at 9 bases. CDR3 size: 16 residues. The germline CDR1 and CDR2 sequences are DFQATT and SNEGSKA (reference sequence). Germline trimming cut 6 bases from V and 7 bases from J; bases unmatched to any gene: 16. The CDR3 region is CSALIWGRGGRNEQFF. DNA of the CDR3: TGCAGTGCCCTGATCTGGGGGCGGGGGGGACGAAATGAGCAGTTCTTC.

V and J are TRBV4-1 and TRBJ1-6, with 9 positions matching TRBD1. The germline gives CDR1 MGHRA, CDR2 YSYEKL. The V gene end was trimmed by 3 bases and the J gene end by 8 bases; junction bases not matched to a gene: 5. CDR3 size: 15 residues. The CDR3 here is CASSHWDRDDSPLHF. CDR3 sequence (DNA): TGCGCCAGCAGCCACTGGGACAGGGATGATTCACCCCTCCACTTT.